What follows are 16 T cell receptor beta chains derived from one specimen sequenced in a study of blood T cell repertoires in COVID-19. Produced via immunoSEQ multiplex PCR; TCRdb's table is partial and in-frame only. The top ten hold more than 25% of the sample, which has over 130,000 clones, 88% seen once. Sequencing was done on a sample of peripheral blood. The receptors stem from a human donor in a cohort sampled during active COVID-19.

V is TRBV6-5 and J is TRBJ1-1; 8 nucleotides line up with TRBD1. J lost 2 bases, V lost 5 bases, and 7 bases had no gene match. Germline lookup yields CDR1 MNHEY and CDR2 SVGAGI. The CDR3 has 15 residues. The CDR3, as DNA: TGTGCCAGCAGTCCCATCGGGACAGGAAACACTGAAGCTTTCTTT. It specifies CASSPIGTGNTEAFF.

The gene calls are TRBV7-9 and TRBJ1-2; 9 nucleotides agree with TRBD1. CDR1 and CDR2 (germline): SEHNR, FQNEAQ (reference sequence). After removal of 1 base from V and 6 bases from J, the junction contained 6 bases not matched to a gene. The CDR3 extends over 15 amino acids. CDR3 coding DNA: TGTGCCAGCAGCTTAGTAGGGGGACAGGGAGATGGCTACACCTTC. Amino acid sequence: CASSLVGGQGDGYTF. Looking up the rest from reference TRBV7-9 and TRBJ1-2 gives the full variable domain: DTGVSQNPRHKITKRGQNVTFRCDPISEHNRLYWYRQTLGQGPEFLTYFQNEAQLEKSRLLSDRFSAERPKGSFSTLEIQRTEQGDSAMYLCASSLVGGQGDGYTFGSGTRLTVV.

The V and J genes are TRBV11-2 and TRBJ1-2; 9 bases agree with TRBD1. The CDR3 runs to 16 residues. The germline V gene has CDR1 SGHAT and CDR2 FQNNGV. J lost 3 bases, V lost 1 base, and 6 bases had no gene match. CDR3 DNA sequence: TGTGCCAGCAGCTTAGTCGGGACAGGGTGGCACTATGGCTACACCTTC. This codes for CASSLVGTGWHYGYTF.

V usage is TRBV7-8 and J usage is TRBJ1-1, with TRBD1 as a possible D gene (5 bases). In germline, CDR1 is SGHVS, CDR2 FQNEAQ. This CDR3 is built from 16 residues. V lost 1 base to trimming and J lost 3 bases, with 15 bases between them. This CDR3 reads CASSLVARGTDTEAFF. CDR3 nucleotide sequence: TGTGCCAGCAGCTTAGTCGCCCGGGGGACGGACACTGAAGCTTTCTTT.

This chain joins TRBV19 and TRBJ1-3; 9 positions match TRBD1. The CDR3 is made up of 14 amino acids. Germline CDR1 is LNHDA and CDR2 is SQIVND (reference sequence). Unmatched junction bases numbered 4, after V lost 6 bases and J lost 4 bases. The CDR3 protein is CASRKDRGGNTIYF. The CDR3 DNA follows: TGTGCCAGTAGAAAGGACAGGGGAGGAAACACCATATATTTT.

The chain employs TRBV3-1 (or the pseudogene TRBV3-2) and TRBJ2-7, with D tentatively TRBD2 (5 bases). The CDR3 totals 14 residues. V was cut by 3 bases and J by 2 bases, with 11 bases left in between. The germline gives CDR1 LGHDT, CDR2 YNNKEL (reference sequence). CDR3 sequence (DNA): TGTGCCAGCAGCCAGGGAAGCGGCCCCTACGAGCAGTACTTC. It yields the protein CASSQGSGPYEQYF.

The V and J genes are TRBV30 and TRBJ1-6, with a tentative D call TRBD1 (6 bases). CDR3 length: 14 amino acids. V shed 0 bases and J shed 10 bases, with 13 bases lying between them. Germline assignment: CDR1 GTSNPN and CDR2 SVGIG (reference sequence). This CDR3 is CAWSVRGGRSPLHF. CDR3 DNA sequence: TGTGCCTGGAGTGTACGGGGGGGCCGCTCACCCCTCCACTTT.

This clone occurred once. V and J are TRBV5-6 and TRBJ1-2, with D possibly matching TRBD1 (5 bases). Trimming removed 4 bases from V and 0 bases from J, with 10 bases in between. Germline V gene lookup returns CDR1 SGHDT and CDR2 YYEEEE. The CDR3 length is 14 residues. The CDR3 is CASSQLTANYGYTF. CDR3 bases: TGTGCCAGCAGCCAACTGACAGCTAACTATGGCTACACCTTC. Drawing the rest from reference TRBV5-6 and TRBJ1-2, the complete variable domain is DAGVTQSPTHLIKTRGQQVTLRCSPKSGHDTVSWYQQALGQGPQFIFQYYEEEERQRGNFPDRFSGHQFPNYSSELNVNALLLGDSALYLCASSQLTANYGYTFGSGTRLTVV.

This chain links TRBV24-1 with TRBJ2-3; D is undetermined. Per the germline V gene, CDR1 is KGHDR and CDR2 is SFDVKD. The CDR3 sequence is 13 residues long. Trimming took off 2 bases at V and 6 bases at J, with 8 bases between the two ends. The CDR3 loop reads CATSDSLADTQYF. The CDR3 DNA sequence: TGTGCCACCAGTGATTCACTCGCGGATACGCAGTATTTT.

The chain carries TRBV7-3 and TRBJ2-1; D ambiguous. From germline, CDR1 is SGHTA and CDR2 FQGTGA. The CDR3 consists of 14 residues. Trimming shortened V by 0 bases and J by 8 bases, and 11 bases separated the two germline ends. The CDR3 spells CASSLTGRFDEQFF. The CDR3 nucleotides are TGTGCCAGCAGCTTAACCGGTAGATTCGATGAGCAGTTCTTC.

The V call is TRBV9, the J call TRBJ1-2, with TRBD1 as a possible D gene (5 bases). Germline loops: CDR1 SGDLS, CDR2 YYNGEE. CDR3 length: 11 amino acids. Trimming removed 3 bases at V and 8 bases at J, with 8 bases between. CDR3 in DNA: TGTGCCAGCAGCGGGGGGGTAGGCTACACCTTC. Protein: CASSGGVGYTF.

The chain employs TRBV27 and TRBJ2-3, with a tentative D call TRBD2 (6 bases). CDR3 size: 15 residues. Germline-derived CDR1 and CDR2 are MNHEY and SMNVEV (reference sequence). The V end lost 5 bases, the J end lost 3 bases, and 15 bases lay between the germline ends. The CDR3 nucleotides are TGTGCCAGCAGTCCAATAGCGGAGTGGACAGATACGCAGTATTTT. The encoded protein is CASSPIAEWTDTQYF.

The chain carries TRBV7-3 and TRBJ2-1; 8 positions agree with TRBD2. Germline values: CDR1 SGHTA, CDR2 FQGTGA. The length of the CDR3 is 14 residues. Germline trimming cut 5 bases from V and 13 bases from J; bases unmatched to any gene: 13. CDR3: CASSGTSGGSTQFF. CDR3 sequence (DNA): TGTGCCAGCAGCGGGACCTCGGGGGGGTCGACTCAGTTCTTC.

The V call is TRBV7-9, the J call TRBJ1-4; D uncertain. The CDR3 covers 15 residues. Germline V lookup: CDR1 SEHNR, CDR2 FQNEAQ (reference sequence). The V end was cut by 5 bases, the J end by 1 base, with 11 bases between. This CDR3 reads CASSASGLTNEKLFF. The CDR3 region has the DNA TGTGCCAGCAGCGCCAGTGGTCTAACTAATGAAAAACTGTTTTTT.

The chain joins TRBV5-1 to TRBJ2-3, with D uncertain. Trimming took 3 bases from V and 0 from J, leaving 5 bases between them. The CDR3 runs to 13 residues. CDR1 is SGHRS, CDR2 YFSETQ, per germline. The CDR3 DNA sequence: TGCGCCAGCAGCTCCGGGAGCACAGATACGCAGTATTTT. It is translated as CASSSGSTDTQYF.

This clone was seen more than once but under ten times. The genes are TRBV6-2 or TRBV6-3 and TRBJ2-7; D possibly corresponds to TRBD2 (5 bases). The CDR3 has 12 residues. Germline values: CDR1 MNHEY, CDR2 SVGEGT. Trimming removed 4 bases at V and 9 bases at J, with 13 bases between. CDR3 protein: CASSWTGWSQYF. The DNA of the CDR3 is TGTGCCAGCAGTTGGACTGGATGGTCGCAGTACTTC.